These 12 T cell receptor beta chains came from one sample sequenced in a study of T cells in Graves' hyperthyroidism and ophthalmopathy. RNA transcripts served as the template for amplifying TCR beta CDR3 regions. When the TCR CDR3 underwent first-round RT-PCR, the HTBI primer set was used. A single record per CDR3 protein comes from TCRdb applying MiXCR to the multiplex PCR reads. The sample lists 500,000 to 750,000 distinct CDR3 sequences; around 45% were seen once. Material: peripheral blood or thyroid tissue (not recorded which). All receptors derive from a young woman with Graves' hyperthyroidism.

There are many counts of this clonotype. CDR3 DNA sequence: TGTGCCAGCAGCCCACCGGGACGGCCGAATGAAAAACTGTTTTTT. Residues: CASSPPGRPNEKLFF. The chain couples TRBV11-2 to TRBJ1-4; TRBD1 might be the D (5 bases). Trimming pared 5 bases from V and 5 bases from J, leaving 15 bases between. Germline lookup yields CDR1 SGHAT and CDR2 FQNNGV. The CDR3 has 15 amino acids.

The sample holds many counts of this clonotype. V is TRBV7-2 and J is TRBJ2-7; TRBD1 aligns across 7 bases. Germline V gene data show CDR1 as SGHTA and CDR2 as FQGNSA. The J segment lost 4 bases and the V segment lost 8 bases, leaving 11 bases of the junction unmatched. The length of the CDR3 is 14 residues. The CDR3 here is CASSRPQGRYEQYF. DNA of the CDR3: TGTGCCAGCTCCAGACCACAGGGGAGATACGAGCAGTACTTC.

There are many counts of this clonotype. The genes are TRBV25-1 and TRBJ2-7, with D unclear. This CDR3 is 13 amino acids long. Trimming took off 3 bases at V and 4 bases at J, with 10 bases between the two ends. CDR1 MGHDK and CDR2 SYGVNS come from the germline V gene. The CDR3 DNA is TGTGCCAGCAGTGAGTGGGCGGATTACGAGCAGTACTTC. Encoded protein: CASSEWADYEQYF.

Ten or more counts support this clonotype. Relative to the germline gene, one junction end is altered; a read error may explain this. For the CDR3, the DNA is TGTGCCAGCAGAGATGGGACAGGGGCCTCCCACGAGCAGTACTTC. Translating it yields CASRDGTGASHEQYF. The chain combines TRBV7-9 with TRBJ2-7; 10 bases line up with TRBD1. The CDR3 contains 15 residues. Germline CDR1 and CDR2: SEHNR and FQNEAQ (reference sequence).

This clonotype appeared many times. The V and J genes are TRBV5-8 and TRBJ2-3, with unresolved D. This CDR3 has 10 residues. V gave up 4 bases and J gave up 4 bases, with 1 base separating them. The germline V gene encodes CDR1 SGHTS and CDR2 YDEGEE. CDR3 nucleotides: TGTGCCAGCAGCCCAGATACGCAGTATTTT. Its protein is CASSPDTQYF.

The chain is built from TRBV25-1 and TRBJ2-7; perhaps D is TRBD1 or TRBD2 (6 bases each). Trimming took off 6 bases at V and 2 bases at J, with 17 bases between the two ends. Germline values: CDR1 MGHDK, CDR2 SYGVNS. This CDR3 has 15 residues. The CDR3 reads CASSQGTQGTYEQYF. The CDR3 nucleotides read TGTGCCAGCAGCCAAGGGACTCAGGGGACCTACGAGCAGTACTTC.

This clonotype appeared many times. This sequence joins TRBV5-6 and TRBJ1-2, with TRBD1 matching 8 bases. The CDR3 length is 14 residues. V lost 4 bases, J lost 8 bases, and 10 bases stayed unmatched. Germline values: CDR1 SGHDT, CDR2 YYEEEE. In DNA form, the CDR3 reads TGTGCCAGCAGCGCTAGGACAGGGAGTTTCGGCTACACCTTC. Its translation: CASSARTGSFGYTF.

The table lists this clonotype with many counts. This chain links TRBV7-2 with TRBJ2-5, with unresolved D. Looked up from germline, CDR1 is SGHTA and CDR2 is FQGNSA. The CDR3 totals 13 residues. V gave up 3 bases and J gave up 3 bases, with 8 bases separating them. CDR3 protein: CASSFEIEETQYF. DNA of the CDR3: TGTGCCAGCAGCTTTGAGATTGAAGAGACCCAGTACTTC.

This clonotype was observed at least ten times. The V gene is TRBV7-2, the J gene TRBJ2-2, with TRBD1 as a possible D gene (5 bases). CDR1 is SGHTA, CDR2 FQGNSA, per germline. CDR3 length equals 14 residues. Between the trimmed V and J ends, which lost 3 bases and 3 bases, there was a span of 8 bases. The DNA of the CDR3 is TGTGCCAGCAGCTTCAGGGCCCACACCGGGGAGCTGTTTTTT. This gives the protein CASSFRAHTGELFF.

The chain uses TRBV10-3 and TRBJ1-1, with D maybe TRBD1 (5 bases). Per the germline V gene, CDR1 is ENHRY and CDR2 is SYGVKD. Trimming removed 10 bases at V and 2 bases at J, with 14 bases between. The CDR3 is 13 residues long. Written as DNA, the CDR3 is TGTGCCACCCAAAGGGGCTCCAACACTGAAGCTTTCTTT. It is translated as CATQRGSNTEAFF.

In this sample, this clonotype turned up many times. The chain links TRBV29-1 to TRBJ2-7, with a tentative D call TRBD1 (6 bases). Germline CDR1 SQVTM, CDR2 ANQGSEA. The CDR3 covers 12 residues. With 7 bases removed from V and 3 bases from J, the gap between germline ends came to 13 bases. The CDR3 DNA sequence: TGCAGCGGCCGGGACAACTACTACGAGCAGTACTTC. Its translation: CSGRDNYYEQYF.

This clonotype was found many times. CDR3 residues: CASSLGGMGEKLFF. In DNA form, the CDR3 reads TGTGCCAGCAGCTTAGGAGGGATGGGTGAAAAACTGTTTTTT. The J gene is TRBJ1-4, the V gene TRBV7-9; D gene ambiguous. Trimming cost V 1 base and J 7 bases, with 10 bases left between them. This CDR3 region has 14 residues. Per germline, CDR1 SEHNR and CDR2 FQNEAQ (reference sequence).